Below are 26 T cell receptor beta chains sequenced from a single sample in a study of T-cell reconstitution after alpha-beta-depleted transplantation in children. Library preparation (for TCRbeta) was performed with unique molecular identifiers. TCRdb passed the PCR reads through MiXCR, listing each CDR3 protein once. Among more than 550,000 distinct CDR3 sequences, roughly 10% were seen once, and the ten largest hold about 4.3%. Specimen: PBMCs from the stem cell graft donor, collected from the stem cell graft. The receptor source for this set is a human donor who donated a stem cell graft to a child with acute myeloid leukemia.

The chain uses TRBV28 and TRBJ1-1, with D maybe TRBD1 (5 bases). V lost 2 bases and J lost 6, with 10 bases in between. Germline loops: CDR1 MDHEN, CDR2 SYDVKM. This CDR3 spans 13 amino acids. The CDR3: CASSLNGAAEAFF. CDR3 sequence (DNA): TGTGCCAGCAGTTTAAACGGGGCAGCTGAAGCTTTCTTT.

V and J are TRBV12-3 or TRBV12-4 and TRBJ1-1; a weak D match, TRBD1 (5 bases). CDR3 size: 14 residues. V was shortened by 5 bases and J by 2 bases, with 12 bases between the two germline ends. The CDR3 nucleotides read TGTGCCAGCAGTCGCCGGGACCCCAACACTGAAGCTTTCTTT. Translating it yields CASSRRDPNTEAFF.

Of note for this clonotype: A read error may be the cause here, since a much bigger clone is one base away. The chain is built from TRBV20-1 and TRBJ1-5; the D gene is possibly TRBD1 (5 bases). Trimming took 0 bases from V and 9 from J, leaving 21 bases between them. CDR3 size: 16 residues. Germline assignment: CDR1 DFQATT and CDR2 SNEGSKA (reference sequence). This CDR3 reads CSARDGGNRGHRPQHF. CDR3 DNA: TGCAGTGCTAGAGACGGAGGCAATAGAGGACACCGGCCCCAGCATTTT.

This clonotype was picked up many times. The rearrangement uses TRBV6-4 and TRBJ2-1, with 14 bases aligning to TRBD2. In germline, CDR1 is MRHNA, CDR2 SNTAGT. With 8 bases clipped from V and 9 bases from J, the junction kept 9 bases outside the gene matches. This CDR3 region has 15 residues. The CDR3 coding sequence is TGTGCCAGCGCCCCGGGACTAGCGGGAGTAGCTGAGCAGTTCTTC. It codes for CASAPGLAGVAEQFF.

In its sample, this clonotype was seen a few times. J is TRBJ2-7 and V is TRBV20-1; D might be TRBD2 (6 bases). CDR1 and CDR2 (germline): DFQATT, SNEGSKA (reference sequence). Deletions cut 0 bases from V and 5 bases from J, with 14 bases between. The CDR3 has 14 residues. This CDR3 is CSARDVREAHEQYF. The DNA for the CDR3 is TGCAGTGCTAGAGATGTGAGGGAGGCCCACGAGCAGTACTTC.

The chain carries TRBV7-2 and TRBJ2-3, with TRBD2 identical over 7 bases. The junction had 10 bases not matched to a gene; V was cut back by 5 bases and J by 5 bases. CDR1 and CDR2 from the germline V gene are SGHTA and FQGNSA. The CDR3 covers 15 residues. The CDR3 sequence is CASSATSATGDTQYF. For the CDR3, the DNA is TGTGCCAGCAGCGCAACTAGCGCCACAGGAGATACGCAGTATTTT.

Only a few counts were recorded for this clonotype. The chain employs TRBV20-1 and TRBJ2-1; 11 bases align to TRBD2. The trim removed 5 bases at V and 7 bases at J, leaving 7 bases unmatched. The CDR3 contains 14 residues. Germline V gene lookup returns CDR1 DFQATT and CDR2 SNEGSKA (reference sequence). CDR3 protein: CSAPGLAGINEQFF. The CDR3 coding sequence is TGCAGTGCTCCCGGACTAGCGGGTATTAATGAGCAGTTCTTC.

This clonotype was observed a few times. The gene calls are TRBV12-3 or TRBV12-4 and TRBJ2-5, with 14 bases that match TRBD2. The CDR3 is made up of 16 amino acids. The junction had 3 bases not matched to a gene; V was cut back by 1 base and J by 5 bases. CDR3 coding DNA: TGTGCCAGCAGTTTAGGGGGACTAGCGGGAGAGGAGACCCAGTACTTC. Its protein product is CASSLGGLAGEETQYF.

This clonotype was detected ten times or more. The CDR3 loop reads CASSNTGAGANVLTF. CDR3 nucleotides: TGTGCCAGCAGTAACACAGGGGCTGGGGCCAACGTCCTGACTTTC. The rearrangement uses TRBV6-5 and TRBJ2-6, with TRBD1 matching over 7 bases. The CDR3 extends over 15 amino acids. The germline CDR1 and CDR2 sequences are MNHEY and SVGAGI. Trimming at V came to 5 bases and at J to 2 bases, leaving 3 bases not matched to a gene.

This clonotype was recorded many times. This chain joins TRBV24-1 and TRBJ2-2, with D hard to call. Trimming shortened V by 5 bases and J by 0 bases, and 6 bases separated the two germline ends. The CDR3 is 14 amino acids. The V gene's germline CDR1 is KGHDR and CDR2 SFDVKD. As DNA, the CDR3 is TGTGCCACCAGTGCACTAACGAACACCGGGGAGCTGTTTTTT. Amino acids: CATSALTNTGELFF.

This clonotype was counted once. This chain uses TRBV11-2 with TRBJ2-4; 9 bases fit TRBD2. Germline V gene lookup returns CDR1 SGHAT and CDR2 FQNNGV. J lost 11 bases, V lost 8 bases, and 10 bases had no gene match. The CDR3 consists of 13 residues. CDR3 in DNA: TGTGCCAGCGGGCTAGCGGGATCCCCATTTCAGTACTTC. This gives the protein CASGLAGSPFQYF.

This clonotype appeared many times. The chain has TRBV12-3 or TRBV12-4 and TRBJ2-2; the D gene could be TRBD1 or TRBD2 (5 bases each). The CDR3 is 15 amino acids. The ends were cut back, 2 bases at V and 4 bases at J, with 11 bases in the middle. The CDR3 nucleotides read TGTGCCAGCAGTTTAAACGCAGGGAGCACCGGGGAGCTGTTTTTT. Translation gives CASSLNAGSTGELFF.

This clonotype was counted ten times or more. CDR3 sequence reads: CASSGRLNQPQHF. CDR3 DNA: TGTGCCAGCAGCGGCAGGCTTAATCAGCCCCAGCATTTT. V and J are TRBV2 and TRBJ1-5; D unclear. Germline CDR1 is SNHLY and CDR2 is FYNNEI. The V and J ends lost 6 bases and 4 bases respectively, with 10 bases between them. The CDR3 runs 13 residues.

This clonotype was seen many times. The chain couples TRBV4-3 to TRBJ2-3, with D unresolved. The CDR3 sequence is 15 residues long. Germline CDR1 is LGHNA and CDR2 is YSLEER. V lost 0 bases and J lost 0, with 7 bases in between. CDR3 sequence (DNA): TGCGCCAGCAGCCAAGAAGGAGCGAGCACAGATACGCAGTATTTT. It translates to CASSQEGASTDTQYF.

This chain's CDR3 is CATSRVAGFTDTQYF. For the CDR3, the DNA is TGTGCCACCAGCAGGGTAGCGGGGTTCACAGATACGCAGTATTTT. The V call is TRBV15, the J call TRBJ2-3; 8 nucleotides agree with TRBD2. The trim removed 3 bases at V and 2 bases at J, leaving 4 bases unmatched. CDR1 and CDR2 from the germline V gene are LNHNV and YYDKDF (reference sequence). This CDR3 region has 15 residues.

The rearrangement links TRBV7-9 to TRBJ1-2; D remains unclear. V lost 5 bases to trimming and J lost 8 bases, with 15 bases between them. The CDR3 runs 13 residues. Germline V gives CDR1 SEHNR, CDR2 FQNEAQ (reference sequence). CDR3 DNA: TGTGCCAGCAGCGGAGCAGCATTTGTGGGCTACACCTTC. Translated: CASSGAAFVGYTF.

A few counts support this clonotype. The chain uses TRBV3-1 and TRBJ2-2, with D uncertain. Trimming cost V 3 bases and J 4 bases, with 9 bases left between them. Germline lookup yields CDR1 LGHDT and CDR2 YNNKEL (reference sequence). This CDR3 contains 14 residues. The CDR3 loop is CASSQAHTTGELFF. The CDR3 DNA is TGTGCCAGCAGCCAGGCTCATACCACCGGGGAGCTGTTTTTT.

This clonotype was counted at least ten times. This sequence joins TRBV6-1 and TRBJ1-4; the match to TRBD1 covers 8 bases. Germline-derived CDR1 and CDR2 are MNHNS and SASEGT. The CDR3 is made up of 14 amino acids. With 6 bases clipped from V and 3 bases from J, the junction kept 3 bases outside the gene matches. CDR3 sequence reads: CASSRGPSNEKLFF. The CDR3 coding sequence is TGTGCCAGCAGCAGGGGGCCGTCTAATGAAAAACTGTTTTTT.

The chain employs TRBV7-2 and TRBJ1-5; D call uncertain. Trimming shortened V by 4 bases and J by 0 bases, and 13 bases separated the two germline ends. The V gene's germline CDR1 is SGHTA and CDR2 FQGNSA. The CDR3 runs to 16 residues. CDR3: CASSSEPADSNQPQHF. The CDR3 region has the DNA TGTGCCAGCAGCTCTGAGCCGGCGGATAGCAATCAGCCCCAGCATTTT.

This clonotype was detected a few times. The chain is built from TRBV20-1 and TRBJ2-3; D not resolved. This CDR3 region has 13 residues. CDR1 and CDR2 from the germline V gene are DFQATT and SNEGSKA (reference sequence). V was shortened by 4 bases and J by 3 bases, with 11 bases between the two germline ends. DNA of the CDR3: TGCAGTGCTACCCCCCGTTGGACAGATACGCAGTATTTT. Its translation: CSATPRWTDTQYF.

CDR3 sequence (DNA): TGTGCCACCCAAGGAAAAGGGGGCCCCCTCACCGGGGAGCTGTTTTTT. Protein sequence: CATQGKGGPLTGELFF. The chain joins TRBV27 to TRBJ2-2, with 7 bases matching TRBD1. V trimming: 10 bases; J trimming: 4 bases; junction bases outside the gene matches: 15. Germline V gene lookup returns CDR1 MNHEY and CDR2 SMNVEV (reference sequence). The CDR3 covers 16 residues.

This clonotype has a count of ten or more. The rearrangement links TRBV29-1 to TRBJ2-1; 10 positions match TRBD2. This CDR3 is 17 amino acids long. The germline V gene has CDR1 SQVTM and CDR2 ANQGSEA. The V and J ends lost 5 bases and 9 bases, in that order; junction bases with no gene match: 19. CDR3 amino acids: CSVHPKARASGSIEQFF. The CDR3 region has the DNA TGCAGCGTTCATCCAAAAGCGCGGGCTAGCGGGAGTATTGAGCAGTTCTTC.

This clonotype was detected ten times or more. This chain joins TRBV4-2 and TRBJ2-3; perhaps D is TRBD1 or TRBD2 (5 bases each). The germline V gene encodes CDR1 LGHNA and CDR2 YNFKEQ. The CDR3 consists of 11 residues. The V end was cut by 7 bases, the J end by 9 bases, with 11 bases between. CDR3 protein: CASTAGGTQYF. In nucleotides, the CDR3 is TGTGCCAGCACCGCTGGGGGAACGCAGTATTTT.

This clonotype was recorded at least ten times. This rearrangement joins TRBV6-1 to TRBJ2-3; D is tentatively TRBD1 or TRBD2 (6 bases each). V was clipped by 5 bases and J by 3 bases, with 12 bases between them. The V gene's germline CDR1 is MNHNS and CDR2 SASEGT. This CDR3 contains 14 residues. The CDR3 bases are TGTGCCAGCAGTAAACCGGGGGCTACAGATACGCAGTATTTT. Amino acid sequence: CASSKPGATDTQYF.

This clonotype was detected a few times. This chain connects TRBV20-1 to TRBJ2-3, with 14 nucleotides matching TRBD2. CDR1 is DFQATT, CDR2 SNEGSKA, per germline (reference sequence). V lost 6 bases to trimming and J lost 2 bases; unmatched junction nucleotides: 4. This CDR3 has 15 amino acids. The CDR3 sequence: CSALGLAGVTDTQYF. The CDR3 DNA is TGCAGTGCGCTGGGACTAGCGGGAGTCACAGATACGCAGTATTTT.

The V call is TRBV5-1, the J call TRBJ2-2; D may be TRBD2 (7 bases). CDR1 is SGHRS, CDR2 YFSETQ, per germline. The CDR3 totals 17 residues. Deletions cut 4 bases from V and 0 bases from J, with 16 bases between. The CDR3 reads CASSRTGLAANTGELFF. CDR3 coding DNA: TGCGCCAGCAGCAGAACAGGGCTAGCGGCGAACACCGGGGAGCTGTTTTTT.